The table lists the clone carrying this T cell receptor (beta chain) with a count of one. At the DNA level, this CDR3 is encoded by other sequences in the same sample as well. This entry is derived from a study of blood T cell repertoires in COVID-19. Study information: Cohort 3 recovery required two negative PCRs, clearance, or symptom resolution. PBMCs, B-cell-depleted T cells, or T cells were the source of the cDNA or gDNA that made up the material.

Data came from immunoSEQ multiplex PCR; TCRdb stores just in-frame clones and leaves some out. Of 330,000 or so clones in the sample, more than 75% were seen once. Individuals aged about 18 to 89 years were recruited from about two dozen US areas. The CDR3 loop spans 14 amino acids. Trimming took 2 bases from V and 4 from J, leaving 11 bases between them. Germline V CDR1 and CDR2: SGHRS, YFSETQ. The TCR sequence derives from a man in his forties or fifties in a cohort exposed to, infected with or recovered from COVID-19 (not recorded which). The gene calls are TRBV5-1 and TRBJ2-3; D is perhaps TRBD2 (6 bases). Source material: PBMCs or T cells enriched from blood (not recorded which). This chain's CDR3 is CASSLGGSADTQYF. The CDR3 bases are TGCGCCAGCAGCTTAGGAGGGAGTGCAGATACGCAGTATTTT.